This is a list of T cell receptor beta chains from one sample in a study of beta chain features in type 1 diabetes. Repertoires were generated with immunoSEQ multiplex PCR, while TCRdb's copy carries only in-frame clones and drops some. The table lists about 470,000 clones, 30% of them singletons, with 0.05% to 0.065% in the top ten. Input material: naive CD4+ T cells from blood. These receptors all stem from a man aged 18 to 30 in good health. Both conserved end residues are part of each CDR3. D genes are given only for firm matches. Some rows mark clone size as missing; the rest say once, few, many or name a class of expanded clone.

size,J,D,V,DNA,CDR3
.,TRBJ1-3,.,TRBV29-1,TGCAGCGTTAGGGGAGCCTCTGGAAACACCATATATTTT,CSVRGASGNTIYF
.,TRBJ2-3,.,TRBV7-2,TGTGCCAGCAGCTTAGGCGGGACCATCACAGATACGCAGTATTTT,CASSLGGTITDTQYF
.,TRBJ1-5,.,TRBV19,TGTGCCAGCCGGACCGAGAGCAATCAGCCCCAGCATTTT,CASRTESNQPQHF
.,TRBJ2-2,.,TRBV7-9,TGTGCCAGCAGCTTAGTCTATCCAGCGAGGGCCGGGGAGCTGTTTTTT,CASSLVYPARAGELFF
few,TRBJ2-3,TRBD2,TRBV19,TGTGCCAGTAGTGCTCCGGGACTAGCGGCTAGCACAGATACGCAGTATTTT,CASSAPGLAASTDTQYF
.,TRBJ2-3,.,TRBV9,TGTGCCAGCAGCGCCCAGGGGGGTGTTCCCGATACGCAGTATTTT,CASSAQGGVPDTQYF
few,TRBJ1-2,.,TRBV4-2,TGTGCCAGCAGCCAACCAGCTGCAGGAAGGAGCTATGGCTACACCTTC,CASSQPAAGRSYGYTF
.,TRBJ2-1,TRBD1,TRBV19,TGTGCCAGTAGTAGTACAGGGGGCGCGGAGCAGTTCTTC,CASSSTGGAEQFF
.,TRBJ2-1,.,TRBV9,TGTGCCAGCAGCGCCGTAAGCTCCTACAATGAGCAGTTCTTC,CASSAVSSYNEQFF
once,TRBJ2-7,.,TRBV19,TGTGCCAGTAGTACAAGGGGATACGAGCAGTACTTC,CASSTRGYEQYF
.,TRBJ2-7,.,TRBV30,TGTGCCTGGAGTATCGGAGGGACGGAGGTTTACGAGCAGTACTTC,CAWSIGGTEVYEQYF
.,TRBJ1-5,.,TRBV6-1,TGTGCCAGCAGTGAATCGGGCCCCGCGGGCGATCAGCCCCAGCATTTT,CASSESGPAGDQPQHF
few,TRBJ1-2,.,TRBV5-1,TGCGCCAGCAGCTTGGAAACAGGATACTATGGCTACACCTTC,CASSLETGYYGYTF
few,TRBJ2-7,.,TRBV10-3,TGTGCCATCGGGGAAAGGGGGACTTACGAGCAGTACTTC,CAIGERGTYEQYF
few,TRBJ2-7,TRBD2,TRBV5-1,TGCGCCAGCAGCTTGCTCCCGGGAGGAGTAGTCTACGAGCAGTACTTC,CASSLLPGGVVYEQYF
.,TRBJ2-3,.,TRBV30,TGTGCCTGGGCTCCCTTAACAGATACGCAGTATTTT,CAWAPLTDTQYF
.,TRBJ2-7,TRBD1,TRBV30,TGTGCCTGGAGTGTATTAGGGGGCTTTACCCGCTCCGAGCAGTACTTC,CAWSVLGGFTRSEQYF
few,TRBJ1-5,.,TRBV30,TGTGCCTGGAGTGTTAGTTTTGGGAATCAGCCCCAGCATTTT,CAWSVSFGNQPQHF
few,TRBJ2-2,.,TRBV27,TGTGCCAGCAGTTTTACTGAAACCGGGGAGCTGTTTTTT,CASSFTETGELFF
.,TRBJ2-7,TRBD2,TRBV4-2,TGTGCCAGCAGCCAAGTTGGCGGGAGCTCCTACGAGCAGTACTTC,CASSQVGGSSYEQYF
.,TRBJ1-5,.,TRBV7-2,TGTGCCAGCAGCTTAGCTAGAACCGAGGGGCCCCAGCATTTT,CASSLARTEGPQHF
.,TRBJ2-3,TRBD2,TRBV7-9,TGTGCCAGCAGCCCGGGACTAGGAAGCACAGATACGCAGTATTTT,CASSPGLGSTDTQYF